The next 30 T cell receptor beta chains were all read from a single sample in a study of CD8 T cells in ankylosing spondylitis. TCRdb passed the 5' RACE reads through MiXCR, listing each CDR3 protein once. This repertoire shows about 39,000 distinct CDR3 sequences, 3% found once; its top ten account for 2.8%. The sequenced sample was blood, either unsorted or a sorted T cell fraction (not recorded which). The receptors were sampled from a male donor with ankylosing spondylitis or in good health (not recorded which).

This clonotype has just a few counts. The chain recombines TRBV9 with TRBJ1-4; 9 nucleotides align to TRBD1. Germline assignment: CDR1 SGDLS and CDR2 YYNGEE. The CDR3 is made up of 15 amino acids. With V trimmed by 4 bases and J by 7 bases, 8 bases remained unmatched. The CDR3 region is CASSPRTGASEKLFF. CDR3 DNA: TGTGCCAGCAGCCCCCGGACAGGGGCCTCTGAAAAACTGTTTTTT.

This clonotype has at least ten counts. The chain employs TRBV9 and TRBJ2-2, with 8 bases identical to TRBD1. Germline trimming cut 5 bases from V and 4 bases from J; bases unmatched to any gene: 4. CDR3 length equals 14 residues. Germline-derived CDR1 and CDR2 are SGDLS and YYNGEE. The CDR3 spells CASSPGQGTGELFF. CDR3 nucleotides: TGTGCCAGCAGTCCTGGACAGGGCACCGGGGAGCTGTTTTTT. Looking up the rest from reference TRBV9 and TRBJ2-2 gives the full variable domain: DSGVTQTPKHLITATGQRVTLRCSPRSGDLSVYWYQQSLDQGLQFLIQYYNGEERAKGNILERFSAQQFPDLHSELNLSSLELGDSALYFCASSPGQGTGELFFGEGSRLTVL.

This clonotype occurred many times. The V call is TRBV9, the J call TRBJ2-2; 10 bases line up with TRBD2. This CDR3 comprises 17 residues. Per germline, CDR1 SGDLS and CDR2 YYNGEE. J was trimmed by 6 bases and V by 0 bases; bases with no gene match: 8. CDR3 sequence: CASSVEASGRRAGELFF. The CDR3 bases are TGTGCCAGCAGCGTAGAGGCTAGCGGGAGACGGGCCGGGGAGCTGTTTTTT.

This clonotype has a count of ten or more. V and J are TRBV9 and TRBJ2-2; TRBD1 agrees at 7 bases. This CDR3 is 15 amino acids long. Germline loops: CDR1 SGDLS, CDR2 YYNGEE. J gave up 5 bases and V 3 bases, and 7 bases lay outside the gene matches. CDR3 coding DNA: TGTGCCAGCAGCGCGAGACAGGGACGGACCGGGGAGCTGTTTTTT. It is translated as CASSARQGRTGELFF. Drawing the rest from reference TRBV9 and TRBJ2-2, the complete variable domain is DSGVTQTPKHLITATGQRVTLRCSPRSGDLSVYWYQQSLDQGLQFLIQYYNGEERAKGNILERFSAQQFPDLHSELNLSSLELGDSALYFCASSARQGRTGELFFGEGSRLTVL.

This clonotype was observed many times. The rearrangement links TRBV9 to TRBJ2-1; no definite D call. The CDR3 spans 12 residues. The germline V gene encodes CDR1 SGDLS and CDR2 YYNGEE. V gave up 0 bases and J gave up 8 bases, with 6 bases separating them. The CDR3 bases are TGTGCCAGCAGCGTAGGTTTTTATGAGCAGTTCTTC. It codes for CASSVGFYEQFF.

This clonotype has ten or more counts. The J gene is TRBJ2-5, the V gene TRBV9; D is unclear. The germline gives CDR1 SGDLS, CDR2 YYNGEE. V was clipped by 0 bases and J by 5 bases, with 11 bases between them. The CDR3 is 14 residues long. The CDR3 here is CASSVGSPPETQYF. DNA of the CDR3: TGTGCCAGCAGCGTAGGGTCACCCCCGGAGACCCAGTACTTC.

In this sample, this clonotype turned up many times. The rearrangement uses TRBV9 and TRBJ2-2; 10 bases align to TRBD2. The germline V gene encodes CDR1 SGDLS and CDR2 YYNGEE. The V gene end was trimmed by 4 bases and the J gene end by 6 bases; junction bases not matched to a gene: 12. The CDR3 consists of 17 residues. As DNA, the CDR3 is TGTGCCAGCAGCTCGGTTGAGGTGACTAGCGGGTCCGGGGAGCTGTTTTTT. This gives the protein CASSSVEVTSGSGELFF.

This clonotype appeared many times. The CDR3 bases are TGTGCCAGCAGCCCCACGGGGGGGGGTGGGGATACGCAGTATTTT. Translation: CASSPTGGGGDTQYF. The chain joins TRBV9 to TRBJ2-3, with 8 bases lining up with TRBD2. This CDR3 contains 15 residues. The germline V gene has CDR1 SGDLS and CDR2 YYNGEE. With V trimmed by 4 bases and J by 6 bases, 10 bases remained unmatched. The variable domain in full, with the rest retrieved from reference TRBV9 and TRBJ2-3, is DSGVTQTPKHLITATGQRVTLRCSPRSGDLSVYWYQQSLDQGLQFLIQYYNGEERAKGNILERFSAQQFPDLHSELNLSSLELGDSALYFCASSPTGGGGDTQYFGPGTRLTVL.

This clonotype was counted many times. J is TRBJ1-6 and V is TRBV23-1, with D perhaps matching TRBD1 (5 bases). Being an ORF, TRBV23-1 has a function that is uncertain. The CDR3 is 18 amino acids. Trimming cost V 3 bases and J 7 bases, with 22 bases left between them. CDR3 in DNA: TGCGCCAGCAGTCACCCGGCGTCGGGGGGTACTAAAAATTCACCCCTCCACTTT. It is translated as CASSHPASGGTKNSPLHF.

This clonotype showed up many times. Here the CDR3 DNA reads TGTGCCAGCAGCGTAGGCCCTAGCGGCTCCTACAATGAGCAGTTCTTC. Its translation is CASSVGPSGSYNEQFF. The gene calls are TRBV9 and TRBJ2-1; TRBD2 matches at 7 bases. The CDR3 length is 16 residues. V shed 0 bases, J shed 0 bases, and the junction held 3 bases outside the gene matches. From germline, CDR1 is SGDLS and CDR2 YYNGEE.

This clonotype has at least ten counts. V gene TRBV9 combines with J gene TRBJ2-4, with TRBD2 identical over 11 bases. The germline V gene encodes CDR1 SGDLS and CDR2 YYNGEE. CDR3 size: 14 residues. With V trimmed by 2 bases and J by 6 bases, 1 base remained unmatched. The CDR3 protein is CASSVGTSGNIQYF. The CDR3 nucleotides are TGTGCCAGCAGCGTCGGGACTAGCGGAAACATTCAGTACTTC.

The table lists this clonotype with many counts. The chain couples TRBV9 to TRBJ2-1; no firm D call. The CDR3 contains 13 residues. Trimming stripped 3 bases from V and 5 bases from J, with 9 bases between. Germline lookup yields CDR1 SGDLS and CDR2 YYNGEE. The chain's CDR3 is CASSDDKHNEQFF. The DNA for the CDR3 is TGTGCCAGCAGCGATGACAAACACAATGAGCAGTTCTTC.

This clonotype has at least ten counts. The gene calls are TRBV9 and TRBJ2-1, with 11 bases matching TRBD2. V shed 0 bases and J 6 bases; nucleotides not matched to a gene: 5. The CDR3 runs 16 residues. Germline CDR1 and CDR2: SGDLS and YYNGEE. CDR3 sequence reads: CASSVGGTSGFNEQFF. The CDR3 bases are TGTGCCAGCAGCGTAGGGGGGACTAGCGGTTTCAATGAGCAGTTCTTC.

This clonotype was observed many times. The V and J genes are TRBV21-1 and TRBJ2-7. TRBV21-1 is annotated as a pseudogene. This CDR3 comprises 14 residues. The CDR3 region is CASSRRGRHYEQYV. The CDR3 DNA reads as TGTGCCAGCAGCAGACGGGGTCGGCACTACGAGCAGTACGTC.

This clonotype was observed at least ten times. The chain links TRBV9 to TRBJ2-2; a weak D match, TRBD1 (6 bases). V was cut by 7 bases and J by 7 bases, with 17 bases left in between. Germline CDR1 reads SGDLS; CDR2 reads YYNGEE. CDR3 length: 14 residues. CDR3 in amino acids: CASGHPTGLGELFF. CDR3 in DNA: TGTGCCAGCGGCCACCCTACAGGGCTCGGGGAGCTGTTTTTT.

The table lists this clonotype with many counts. This chain links TRBV9 with TRBJ2-5; D is possibly TRBD1 (6 bases). CDR3 size: 13 residues. From germline, CDR1 is SGDLS and CDR2 YYNGEE. Trimming took off 5 bases at V and 2 bases at J, with 10 bases between the two ends. For the CDR3, the DNA is TGTGCCAGCAGTCGGGACATTCAAGAGACCCAGTACTTC. Protein: CASSRDIQETQYF.

This clonotype was observed at least ten times. V is TRBV9 and J is TRBJ2-6; tentatively, D is TRBD2 (7 bases). This CDR3 comprises 18 residues. Trimming stripped 0 bases from V and 0 bases from J, with 13 bases between. Looked up from germline, CDR1 is SGDLS and CDR2 is YYNGEE. Written as DNA, the CDR3 is TGTGCCAGCAGCGTAGAGGGGGGGCCGACCTCTGGGGCCAACGTCCTGACTTTC. Amino acid sequence: CASSVEGGPTSGANVLTF.

This clonotype was recorded at least ten times. The chain joins TRBV9 to TRBJ1-1; D possibly corresponds to TRBD1 (5 bases). V was shortened by 0 bases and J by 3 bases, with 9 bases between the two germline ends. Per germline, CDR1 SGDLS and CDR2 YYNGEE. The CDR3 totals 14 residues. The chain's CDR3 is CASSVVARDTEAFF. The CDR3 nucleotides read TGTGCCAGCAGCGTAGTCGCCAGGGACACTGAAGCTTTCTTT.

The chain links TRBV9 to TRBJ1-3; 7 bases match TRBD1. The CDR3 has 15 residues. CDR1 is SGDLS, CDR2 YYNGEE, per germline. V was pared by 4 bases and J by 2 bases, with 6 bases of the junction left unmatched. The DNA for the CDR3 is TGTGCCAGCAGCCTAGACAGGGCCGCTGGAAACACCATATATTTT. This translates into CASSLDRAAGNTIYF.

This clonotype showed up many times. V and J are TRBV9 and TRBJ2-5; D is ambiguous. This CDR3 is built from 14 residues. Trimming took off 0 bases at V and 1 base at J, with 7 bases between the two ends. CDR1 is SGDLS, CDR2 YYNGEE, per germline. The CDR3 spells CASSVDIVQETQYF. The DNA for the CDR3 is TGTGCCAGCAGCGTAGATATAGTCCAAGAGACCCAGTACTTC.

In this sample, this clonotype turned up a few times. CDR3 sequence: CASSVRQGGRTGELFF. The CDR3 DNA sequence: TGTGCCAGCAGCGTCCGACAGGGGGGTCGTACCGGGGAGCTGTTTTTT. The chain joins TRBV9 to TRBJ2-2; 9 nucleotides align to TRBD1. J gave up 5 bases and V 2 bases, and 7 bases lay outside the gene matches. From germline, CDR1 is SGDLS and CDR2 YYNGEE. The length of the CDR3 is 16 residues.

This clonotype was counted ten times or more. The chain carries TRBV9 and TRBJ2-5, with 7 bases that match TRBD2. Germline V gene data show CDR1 as SGDLS and CDR2 as YYNGEE. The CDR3 covers 17 residues. The V gene end was trimmed by 3 bases and the J gene end by 7 bases; junction bases not matched to a gene: 18. The CDR3 coding sequence is TGTGCCAGCAGCGCCCACAACAGCGGGATGAGTGGGGGGACCCAGTACTTC. As protein: CASSAHNSGMSGGTQYF.

This clonotype was seen repeatedly, ten times or more. The chain has TRBV9 and TRBJ2-7, with 10 bases lining up with TRBD1. Trimming at V came to 3 bases and at J to 3 bases, leaving 12 bases not matched to a gene. This CDR3 is built from 17 residues. Germline CDR1 reads SGDLS; CDR2 reads YYNGEE. The CDR3 sequence is CASSATTDRGSHYEQYV. The CDR3 DNA follows: TGTGCCAGCAGCGCGACTACGGACAGGGGGAGTCACTACGAGCAGTACGTC.

Many counts were recorded for this clonotype. The chain links TRBV9 to TRBJ2-2; 7 nucleotides align to TRBD1. The CDR3 contains 14 residues. CDR1 SGDLS and CDR2 YYNGEE come from the germline V gene. V lost 7 bases to trimming and J lost 5 bases; unmatched junction nucleotides: 8. In DNA, the CDR3 is TGTGCCAGCTCTTGGGACAGCAAAACCGGGGAGCTGTTTTTT. Translated: CASSWDSKTGELFF. Full variable domain (missing parts from reference TRBV9 and TRBJ2-2): DSGVTQTPKHLITATGQRVTLRCSPRSGDLSVYWYQQSLDQGLQFLIQYYNGEERAKGNILERFSAQQFPDLHSELNLSSLELGDSALYFCASSWDSKTGELFFGEGSRLTVL.

This clonotype was counted a few times. CDR3 sequence reads: CASSSDILSYDTQYF. In DNA form, the CDR3 reads TGTGCCAGCAGCTCGGACATCCTAAGTTATGATACGCAGTATTTT. The gene calls are TRBV9 and TRBJ2-3; D perhaps matches TRBD1 (5 bases). V gave up 4 bases and J gave up 6 bases, with 18 bases separating them. CDR3 length equals 15 residues. The germline CDR1 and CDR2 sequences are SGDLS and YYNGEE.

This clonotype was picked up many times. The rearrangement links TRBV9 to TRBJ2-2; TRBD2 might be the D (5 bases). The CDR3 runs to 12 residues. CDR1 is SGDLS and CDR2 is YYNGEE in the germline V gene. Trimming left V 7 bases short and J 7 bases short, with 11 bases between. CDR3 sequence (DNA): TGTGCCAGCGGACGACTAAGCGGGGAGCTGTTTTTT. Its translation is CASGRLSGELFF.

This clonotype was counted many times. V usage is TRBV9 and J usage is TRBJ2-3; 7 nucleotides line up with TRBD1. Trimming cost V 4 bases and J 1 base; bases outside gene matches: 6. The CDR3 contains 15 residues. Per the germline V gene, CDR1 is SGDLS and CDR2 is YYNGEE. CDR3 coding DNA: TGTGCCAGCAGCCCCAGACAGGGTCGCACAGATACGCAGTATTTT. Encoded protein: CASSPRQGRTDTQYF. Complete variable domain (other parts from reference TRBV9 and TRBJ2-3): DSGVTQTPKHLITATGQRVTLRCSPRSGDLSVYWYQQSLDQGLQFLIQYYNGEERAKGNILERFSAQQFPDLHSELNLSSLELGDSALYFCASSPRQGRTDTQYFGPGTRLTVL.

Many counts were recorded for this clonotype. The rearrangement links TRBV9 to TRBJ1-2, with D uncertain. Germline V gene data show CDR1 as SGDLS and CDR2 as YYNGEE. The V end was cut by 0 bases, the J end by 0 bases, with 9 bases between. The CDR3 has 15 residues. The CDR3 reads CASSVDVSPNYGYTF. The DNA for the CDR3 is TGTGCCAGCAGCGTAGACGTCAGCCCTAACTATGGCTACACCTTC.

This clonotype has at least ten counts. V usage is TRBV9 and J usage is TRBJ2-3; 8 nucleotides align to TRBD2. The CDR3 covers 16 residues. V was clipped by 0 bases and J by 1 base; unmatched bases: 4. Germline-derived CDR1 and CDR2 are SGDLS and YYNGEE. Here the CDR3 DNA reads TGTGCCAGCAGCGTAGTGGGCGGGGGGCGCACAGATACGCAGTATTTT. Protein product: CASSVVGGGRTDTQYF.

The table lists this clonotype with many counts. This sequence joins TRBV9 and TRBJ2-1; D perhaps matches TRBD1 (6 bases). The CDR3 runs to 16 residues. The germline CDR1 and CDR2 sequences are SGDLS and YYNGEE. The ends were cut back, 0 bases at V and 5 bases at J, with 15 bases in the middle. The CDR3 DNA reads TGTGCCAGCAGCGTAGGTGGCAGGGGTTCGAACAATGAGCAGTTCTTC. Translation: CASSVGGRGSNNEQFF.